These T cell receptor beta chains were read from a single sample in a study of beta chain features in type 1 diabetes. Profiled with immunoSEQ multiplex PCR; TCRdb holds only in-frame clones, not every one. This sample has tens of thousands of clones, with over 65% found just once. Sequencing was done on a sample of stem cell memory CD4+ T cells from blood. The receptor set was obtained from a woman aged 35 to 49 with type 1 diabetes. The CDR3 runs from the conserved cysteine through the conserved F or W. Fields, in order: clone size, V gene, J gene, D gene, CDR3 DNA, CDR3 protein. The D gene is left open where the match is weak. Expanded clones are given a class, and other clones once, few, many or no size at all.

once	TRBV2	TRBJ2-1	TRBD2	TGTGCCAGCGGCCGACGGGCTAGCGGGAGAGTCAATGAGCAGTTCTTC	CASGRRASGRVNEQFF
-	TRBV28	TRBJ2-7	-	TGTGCCAGCAGTCGCACTTCATACGAGCAGTACTTC	CASSRTSYEQYF
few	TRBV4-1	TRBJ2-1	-	TGTGCCAGCAGCCAAGAACCGTCCGGGGAGCAGTTCTTC	CASSQEPSGEQFF
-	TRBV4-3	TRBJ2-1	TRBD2	TGCGCCAGCAGCCAGCTCTTAATAGCGGGAGGCTACAATGAGCAGTTCTTC	CASSQLLIAGGYNEQFF
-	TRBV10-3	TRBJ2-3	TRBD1	TGTGCCATCAAGAGAGACAGGGGGCTCACAGATACGCAGTATTTT	CAIKRDRGLTDTQYF
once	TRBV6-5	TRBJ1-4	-	TGTGCCAGCAGTTACGACCGCCAGGGTGAAAAACTGTTTTTT	CASSYDRQGEKLFF
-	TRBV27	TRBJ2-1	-	TGTGCCAGCAGGGTGCGGGACGCGGGACCCAATGAGCAGTTCTTC	CASRVRDAGPNEQFF
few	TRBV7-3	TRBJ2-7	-	TGTGCCAGCAGCTTAGGGCAGGGGAGAGGCGAGCAGTACTTC	CASSLGQGRGEQYF
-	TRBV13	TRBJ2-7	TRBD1	TGTGCCAGCAGCCTCGGACAGGGGTACTACGAGCAGTACTTC	CASSLGQGYYEQYF
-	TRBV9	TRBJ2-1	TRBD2	TGTGCCAGCAGCCCCTGGACTAGCGGGGGTTCGAGCTCCTACAATGAGCAGTTCTTC	CASSPWTSGGSSSYNEQFF
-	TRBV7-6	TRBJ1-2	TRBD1	TGTGCCAGCAGCTTAGGGGGACAGCACACCTTC	CASSLGGQHTF